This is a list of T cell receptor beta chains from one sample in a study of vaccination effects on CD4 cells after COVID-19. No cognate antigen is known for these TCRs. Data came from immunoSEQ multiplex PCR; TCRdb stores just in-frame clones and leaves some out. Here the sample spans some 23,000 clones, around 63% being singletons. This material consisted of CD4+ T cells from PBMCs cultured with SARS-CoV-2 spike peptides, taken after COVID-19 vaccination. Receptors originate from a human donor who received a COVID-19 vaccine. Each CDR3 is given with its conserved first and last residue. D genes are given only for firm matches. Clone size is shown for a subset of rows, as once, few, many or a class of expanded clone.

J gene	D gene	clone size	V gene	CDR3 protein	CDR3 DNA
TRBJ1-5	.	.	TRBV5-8	CASSLWDSQPQHF	TGTGCCAGCAGCTTGTGGGATTCACAGCCCCAGCATTTT
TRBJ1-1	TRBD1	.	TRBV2	CASDRGRTEAFF	TGTGCCAGCGACAGGGGGAGGACTGAAGCTTTCTTT
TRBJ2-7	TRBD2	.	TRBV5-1	CASSLGLAGGSHEQYF	TGCGCCAGCAGCCTCGGACTAGCGGGAGGATCCCACGAGCAGTACTTC
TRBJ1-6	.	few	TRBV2	CASSRDNSPLHF	TGTGCCAGCAGCCGGGATAATTCACCCCTCCACTTT
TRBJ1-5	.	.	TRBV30	CAWSLRIDQPQHF	TGTGCCTGGAGTCTTAGGATAGATCAGCCCCAGCATTTT
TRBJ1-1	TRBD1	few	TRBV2	CASTQGEGTEAFF	TGTGCCAGCACGCAGGGGGAGGGGACTGAAGCTTTCTTT
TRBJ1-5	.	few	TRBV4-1	CASSQDPRQDQPQHF	TGCGCCAGCAGCCAAGATCCCAGACAGGATCAGCCCCAGCATTTT
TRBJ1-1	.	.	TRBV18	CASSPEVTEAFF	TGTGCCAGCTCACCGGAGGTTACTGAAGCTTTCTTT
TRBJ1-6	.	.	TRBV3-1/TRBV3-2	CASSRGNSPLHF	TGTGCCAGCAGCCGGGGAAATTCACCCCTCCACTTT
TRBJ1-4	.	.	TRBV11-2	CASTADEKLFF	TGTGCCAGCACCGCTGATGAAAAACTGTTTTTT
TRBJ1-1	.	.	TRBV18	CASSPEKNTEAFF	TGTGCCAGCTCACCGGAAAAGAACACTGAAGCTTTCTTT
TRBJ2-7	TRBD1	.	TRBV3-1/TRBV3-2	CASSRGQGVSSYEQYF	TGTGCCAGCAGCCGGGGACAGGGGGTAAGCTCCTACGAGCAGTACTTC
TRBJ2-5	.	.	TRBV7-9	CASSRPVRWETQYF	TGTGCCAGCAGCCGACCCGTAAGGTGGGAGACCCAGTACTTC
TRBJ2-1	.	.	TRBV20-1	CSAPGNEQFF	TGCAGTGCCCCGGGTAATGAGCAGTTCTTC
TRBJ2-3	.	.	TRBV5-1	CASSSVKGRGSDTQYF	TGCGCCAGCAGCTCGGTAAAGGGCCGGGGTTCAGATACGCAGTATTTT